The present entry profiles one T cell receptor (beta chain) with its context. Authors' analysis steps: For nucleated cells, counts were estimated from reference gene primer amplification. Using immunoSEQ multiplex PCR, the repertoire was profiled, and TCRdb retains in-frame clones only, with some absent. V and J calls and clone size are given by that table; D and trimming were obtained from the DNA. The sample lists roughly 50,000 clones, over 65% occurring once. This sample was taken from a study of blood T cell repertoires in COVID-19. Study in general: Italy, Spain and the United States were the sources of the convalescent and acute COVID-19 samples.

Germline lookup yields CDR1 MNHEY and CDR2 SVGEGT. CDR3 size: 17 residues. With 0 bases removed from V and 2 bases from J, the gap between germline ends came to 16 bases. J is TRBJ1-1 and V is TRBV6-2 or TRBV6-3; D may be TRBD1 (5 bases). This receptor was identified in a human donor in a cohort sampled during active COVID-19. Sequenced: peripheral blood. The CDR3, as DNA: TGTGCCAGCAGTTACTCGGGGCCGAGTGGGATTAACACTGAAGCTTTCTTT. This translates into CASSYSGPSGINTEAFF.